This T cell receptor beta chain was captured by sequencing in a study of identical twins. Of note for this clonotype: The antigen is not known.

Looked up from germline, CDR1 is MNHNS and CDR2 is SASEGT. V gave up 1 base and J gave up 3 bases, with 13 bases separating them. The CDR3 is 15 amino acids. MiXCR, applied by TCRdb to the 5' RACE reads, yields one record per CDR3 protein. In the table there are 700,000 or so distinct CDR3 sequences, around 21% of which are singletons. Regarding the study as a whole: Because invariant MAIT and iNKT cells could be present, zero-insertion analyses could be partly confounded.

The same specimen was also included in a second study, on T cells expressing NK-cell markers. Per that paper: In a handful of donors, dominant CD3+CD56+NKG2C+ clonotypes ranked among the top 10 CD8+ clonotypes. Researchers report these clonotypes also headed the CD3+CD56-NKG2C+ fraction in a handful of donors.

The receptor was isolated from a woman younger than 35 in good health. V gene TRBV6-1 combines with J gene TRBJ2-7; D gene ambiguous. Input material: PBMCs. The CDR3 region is CASSEEPGFFYEQYF. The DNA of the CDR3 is TGTGCCAGCAGTGAAGAGCCGGGCTTCTTCTACGAGCAGTACTTC.